There are a few counts of the clone carrying this TCR beta chain. What it binds is unknown. Germline V gene sequence: CDR1 LNHDA, CDR2 SQIVND (reference sequence). The CDR3 runs 16 residues. Trimming stripped 1 base from V and 0 bases from J, with 10 bases between. These data are taken from a study of cytotoxic CD8 clonotypes in ibrutinib-treated CLL. Deep sequencing aimed at 1 in 200,000 to 1 in 1 million T cells' resolution. Produced via immunoSEQ multiplex PCR; TCRdb's table is partial and in-frame only. The table shows about 140,000 clones, with roughly 80% occurring only once. Points from the study as a whole: There were differences in sampling times between sustained-remission and progressing patients. The study found public clonotypes uncommon, contracting or stable on treatment.

This clonotype was sampled from a human donor with chronic lymphocytic leukemia. Material: PBMCs, obtained after 12 months of ibrutinib treatment. The chain uses TRBV19 and TRBJ2-1; unclear D gene. CDR3 amino acids: CASSIGAPNSYNEQFF. CDR3 coding DNA: TGTGCCAGTAGTATAGGAGCCCCAAACTCCTACAATGAGCAGTTCTTC.